Following are 5 T cell receptor beta chains from one sample sequenced in a study of spatial heterogeneity in lung cancer (dated by TCRdb to between 2018 and 2021). Libraries were prepared through 5' RACE. Sequenced on a NextSeq 500. The public reads were quality trimmed at Q25 with fastp and then assembled into clones with MiXCR by TCRdb, keeping productive beta chains. Here each entry gathers all rows of one CDR3 protein and keeps the most common genes and DNA. The sample table holds 25,000 or so distinct CDR3 sequences, of which 3% to 3.5% were seen once. The leading ten clones occupy around 28% of the sample. The time point tag for this specimen amounts to: sample taken at primary tumor resection. The input for sequencing was PBMCs, taken at surgery. Receptor source: a female donor with early-stage non-small cell lung cancer.

This clonotype has just a few counts. This rearrangement joins TRBV3-1 to TRBJ2-1; TRBD1 or TRBD2 may be the D gene (5 bases each). V shed 4 bases and J shed 12 bases, with 16 bases lying between them. The germline CDR1 and CDR2 sequences are LGHDT and YNNKEL (reference sequence). The CDR3 length is 13 residues. CDR3 bases: TGTGCCAGCAGCCCCGGGACCCAGTCCCGGCAGTTCTTC. It codes for CASSPGTQSRQFF.

This clonotype was seen many times. This chain uses TRBV29-1 with TRBJ1-2; D not certain. Germline-derived CDR1 and CDR2 are SQVTM and ANQGSEA. This CDR3 has 11 amino acids. Trimming took off 4 bases at V and 2 bases at J, with 5 bases between the two ends. This chain's CDR3 is CSVGQNYGYTF. Written as DNA, the CDR3 is TGCAGCGTTGGCCAGAACTATGGCTACACCTTC.

This clonotype was detected a few times. J is TRBJ2-1 and V is TRBV18, with a possible D match to TRBD2 (5 bases). The CDR3 consists of 12 residues. Germline V lookup: CDR1 KGHSH, CDR2 LQKENI. V lost 5 bases and J lost 9, with 11 bases in between. The CDR3 DNA reads TGTGCCAGCTCAGACTACCCGATTGAGCAGTTCTTC. As protein: CASSDYPIEQFF.

This clonotype showed up many times. This rearrangement joins TRBV6-2 or TRBV6-3 to TRBJ2-5, with TRBD1 as a possible D gene (5 bases). The germline V gene encodes CDR1 MNHEY and CDR2 SVGEGT. Trimming removed 6 bases from V and 0 bases from J, with 17 bases in between. CDR3 size: 16 residues. The CDR3 DNA follows: TGTGCCAGCAGGCCCGGTGGGGCGAAGTACCAAGAGACCCAGTACTTC. Protein: CASRPGGAKYQETQYF.

This clonotype showed up many times. The gene calls are TRBV3-1 and TRBJ1-2, with D perhaps matching TRBD1 (6 bases). Trimming cost V 2 bases and J 7 bases, with 17 bases left between them. Germline V gene data show CDR1 as LGHDT and CDR2 as YNNKEL (reference sequence). CDR3 size: 15 residues. CDR3 amino acids: CASSQPYQGPGGYTF. The DNA for the CDR3 is TGTGCCAGCAGCCAACCCTATCAGGGGCCGGGTGGCTACACCTTC.